This record covers a single TCR beta chain. The antigen is undetermined. This sample stems from a study of blood T cells in healthy people across ages. Study-level results: The study regarded diversity estimates from one million T cells as underestimates.

Every participating donor contributed around 9.5 milliliters of peripheral blood through a draw. The V gene's germline CDR1 is LGHDT and CDR2 YNNKEL (reference sequence). The V and J ends lost 6 bases and 2 bases respectively, with 17 bases between them. The CDR3 covers 15 residues. Primers used in a second PCR of roughly 7 to 12 cycles were a sample-barcoded 5' primer and a J-beta primer mix. TCRdb re-called the 5' RACE reads with MiXCR, one entry per CDR3 protein. The sample lists almost 800,000 distinct CDR3 sequences, 58% seen once, with approximately 21% in the top ten. Material for sequencing was blood. The chain employs TRBV3-1 and TRBJ2-7; tentatively, D is TRBD1 (6 bases). The clonotype was recovered from a man aged 30 to 39 in good health. CDR3 DNA: TGTGCCAGCAGGCTCCGAGAGACAGGCACCTACGAGCAGTACTTC. As protein: CASRLRETGTYEQYF.